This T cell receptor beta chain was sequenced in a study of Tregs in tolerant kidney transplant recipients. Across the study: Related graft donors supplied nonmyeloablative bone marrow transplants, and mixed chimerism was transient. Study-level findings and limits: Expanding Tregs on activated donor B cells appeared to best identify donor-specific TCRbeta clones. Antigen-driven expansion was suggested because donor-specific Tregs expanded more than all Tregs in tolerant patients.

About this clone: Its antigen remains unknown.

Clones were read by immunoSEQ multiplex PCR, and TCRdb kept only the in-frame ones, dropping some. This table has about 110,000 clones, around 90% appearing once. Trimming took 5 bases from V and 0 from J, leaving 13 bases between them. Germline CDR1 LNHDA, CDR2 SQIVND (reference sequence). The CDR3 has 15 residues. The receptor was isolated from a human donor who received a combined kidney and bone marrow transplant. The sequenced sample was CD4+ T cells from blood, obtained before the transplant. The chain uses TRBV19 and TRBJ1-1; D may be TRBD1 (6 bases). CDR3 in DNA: TGTGCCAGTAGTTCCGGACAGAAGATGAACACTGAAGCTTTCTTT. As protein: CASSSGQKMNTEAFF.